This T cell receptor beta chain was retrieved from a study of human CD8 memory T cell subsets. Generation of TCR beta libraries used UMI-labeled 5' RACE. Authors' data handling: Whichever TCR beta library was examined, it held between roughly 2,600 and 20,000 functional CDR3 beta clonotypes. TCRdb re-analyzed the 5' RACE reads; it lists each CDR3 protein once, without DNA. TCRdb, not the original authors, processed these V and J calls. Its listing shows some 11,000 distinct CDR3 sequences. The study, taken as a whole, reports: The overlap between stem-like memory and precursor exhausted T cell repertoires was minimal. Exclusively the beta chains of the T cell receptor underwent sequencing in this study.

Germline values: CDR1 KGHDR, CDR2 SFDVKD. CDR3 length: 16 amino acids. In the case of this clonotype: Antigen specificity is unknown.

Sequenced material: CD8+ stem-like memory T cells (TSCM and TCM) sorted from PBMCs. Noted subset: stem-like memory CD8 T cells (TSTEM), CCR7+ PD-1- TIGIT-. This chain connects TRBV24-1 to TRBJ2-5; absent DNA, TCRdb's TRBD1 call cannot be checked. The sequence came from a human donor in good health. CDR3 region: CATSDTYGHDQETQYF.